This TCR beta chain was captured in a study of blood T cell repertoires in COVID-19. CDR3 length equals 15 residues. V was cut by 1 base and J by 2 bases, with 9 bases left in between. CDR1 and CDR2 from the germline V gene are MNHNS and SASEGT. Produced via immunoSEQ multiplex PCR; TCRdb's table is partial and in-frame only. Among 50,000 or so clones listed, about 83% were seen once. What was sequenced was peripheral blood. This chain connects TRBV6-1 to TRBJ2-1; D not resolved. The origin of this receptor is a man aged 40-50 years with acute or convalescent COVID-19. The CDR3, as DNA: TGTGCCAGCAGTGAAGTAGCTGCACCCTACAATGAGCAGTTCTTC. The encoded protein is CASSEVAAPYNEQFF.